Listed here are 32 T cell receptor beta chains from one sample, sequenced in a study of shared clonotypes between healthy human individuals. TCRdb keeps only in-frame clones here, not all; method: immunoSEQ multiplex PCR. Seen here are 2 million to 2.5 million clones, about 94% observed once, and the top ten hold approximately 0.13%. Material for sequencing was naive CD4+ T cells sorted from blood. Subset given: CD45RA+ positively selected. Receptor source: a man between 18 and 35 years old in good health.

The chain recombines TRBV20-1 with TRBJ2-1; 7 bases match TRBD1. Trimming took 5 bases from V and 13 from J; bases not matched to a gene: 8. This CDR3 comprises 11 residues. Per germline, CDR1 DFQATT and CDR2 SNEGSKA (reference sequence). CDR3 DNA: TGCAGTGCTCTTTGGGACAGCCTCCAGTTCTTC. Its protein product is CSALWDSLQFF.

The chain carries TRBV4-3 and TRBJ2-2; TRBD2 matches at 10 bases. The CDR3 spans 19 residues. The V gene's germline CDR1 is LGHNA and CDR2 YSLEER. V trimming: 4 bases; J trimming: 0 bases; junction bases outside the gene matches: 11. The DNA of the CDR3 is TGCGCCAGCAGCCCCGAAGAGGGGACTAGCGCAGCGAACACCGGGGAGCTGTTTTTT. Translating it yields CASSPEEGTSAANTGELFF.

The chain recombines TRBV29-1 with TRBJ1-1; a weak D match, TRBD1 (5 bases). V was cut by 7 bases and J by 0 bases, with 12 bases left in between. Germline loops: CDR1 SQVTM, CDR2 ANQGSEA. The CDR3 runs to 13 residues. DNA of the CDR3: TGCAGCGGATCGACAGAAATGAACACTGAAGCTTTCTTT. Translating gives CSGSTEMNTEAFF.

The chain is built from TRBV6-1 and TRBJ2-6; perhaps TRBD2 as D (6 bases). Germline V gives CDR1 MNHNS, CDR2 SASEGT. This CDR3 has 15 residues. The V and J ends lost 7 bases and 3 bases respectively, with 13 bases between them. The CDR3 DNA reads TGTGCCAGCATCGGGGGACTTAATGGGGCCAACGTCCTGACTTTC. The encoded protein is CASIGGLNGANVLTF.

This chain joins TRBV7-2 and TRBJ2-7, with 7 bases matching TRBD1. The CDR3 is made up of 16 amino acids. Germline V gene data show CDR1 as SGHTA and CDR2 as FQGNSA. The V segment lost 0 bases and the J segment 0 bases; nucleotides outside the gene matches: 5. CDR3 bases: TGTGCCAGCAGCTTAGCGACAGGGACCGGCTCCTACGAGCAGTACTTC. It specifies CASSLATGTGSYEQYF.

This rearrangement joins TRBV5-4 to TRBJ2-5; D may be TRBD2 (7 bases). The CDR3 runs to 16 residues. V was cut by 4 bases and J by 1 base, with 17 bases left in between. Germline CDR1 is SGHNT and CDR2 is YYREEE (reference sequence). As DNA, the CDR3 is TGTGCCAGCAGCCTAGGGGGAGGGGGGGTCCAAGAGACCCAGTACTTC. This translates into CASSLGGGGVQETQYF.

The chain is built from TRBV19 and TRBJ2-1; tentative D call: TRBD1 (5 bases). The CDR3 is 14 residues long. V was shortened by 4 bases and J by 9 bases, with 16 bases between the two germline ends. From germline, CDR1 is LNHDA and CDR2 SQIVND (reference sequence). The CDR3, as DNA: TGTGCCAGTAGTAAAAACGGCAGGGTGAGTGAGCAGTTCTTC. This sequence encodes CASSKNGRVSEQFF.

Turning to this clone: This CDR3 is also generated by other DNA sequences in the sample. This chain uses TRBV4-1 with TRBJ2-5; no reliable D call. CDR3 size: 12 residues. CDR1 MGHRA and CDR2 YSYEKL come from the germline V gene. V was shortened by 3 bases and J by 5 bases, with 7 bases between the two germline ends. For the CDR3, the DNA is TGCGCCAGCAGCCAGGTTAGGGAGACCCAGTACTTC. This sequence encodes CASSQVRETQYF.

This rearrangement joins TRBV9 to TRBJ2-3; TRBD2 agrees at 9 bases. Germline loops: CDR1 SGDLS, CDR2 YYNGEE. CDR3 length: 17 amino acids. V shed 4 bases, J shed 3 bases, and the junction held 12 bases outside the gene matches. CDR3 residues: CASSTRGSGSITDTQYF. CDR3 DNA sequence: TGTGCCAGCAGCACCCGGGGTAGCGGGAGTATTACAGATACGCAGTATTTT. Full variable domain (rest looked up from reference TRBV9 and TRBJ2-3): DSGVTQTPKHLITATGQRVTLRCSPRSGDLSVYWYQQSLDQGLQFLIQYYNGEERAKGNILERFSAQQFPDLHSELNLSSLELGDSALYFCASSTRGSGSITDTQYFGPGTRLTVL.

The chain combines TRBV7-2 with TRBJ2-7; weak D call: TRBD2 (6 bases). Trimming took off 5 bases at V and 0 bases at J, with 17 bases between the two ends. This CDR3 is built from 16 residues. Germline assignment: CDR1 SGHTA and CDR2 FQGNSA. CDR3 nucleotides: TGTGCCAGCAGCGGGACGGGGGTAATAAGCTCCTACGAGCAGTACTTC. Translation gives CASSGTGVISSYEQYF.

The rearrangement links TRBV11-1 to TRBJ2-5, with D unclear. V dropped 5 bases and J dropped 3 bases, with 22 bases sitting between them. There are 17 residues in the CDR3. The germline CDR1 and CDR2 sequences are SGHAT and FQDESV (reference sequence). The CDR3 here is CASSTDERTDTKETQYF. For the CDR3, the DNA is TGTGCCAGCAGCACGGACGAGCGAACTGATACCAAAGAGACCCAGTACTTC.

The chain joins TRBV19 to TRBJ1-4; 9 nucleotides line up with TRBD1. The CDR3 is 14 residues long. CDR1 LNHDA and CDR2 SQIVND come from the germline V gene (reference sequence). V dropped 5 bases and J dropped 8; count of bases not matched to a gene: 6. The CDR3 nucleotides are TGTGCCAGTAGTGTACAGGGGGCTCACGAAAAACTGTTTTTT. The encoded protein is CASSVQGAHEKLFF.

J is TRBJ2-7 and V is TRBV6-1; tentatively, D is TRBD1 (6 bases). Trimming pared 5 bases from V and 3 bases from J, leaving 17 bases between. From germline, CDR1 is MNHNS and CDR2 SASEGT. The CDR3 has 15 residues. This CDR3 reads CASSLRQVADYEQYF. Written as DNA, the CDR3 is TGTGCCAGCAGTCTTCGACAGGTGGCAGACTACGAGCAGTACTTC.

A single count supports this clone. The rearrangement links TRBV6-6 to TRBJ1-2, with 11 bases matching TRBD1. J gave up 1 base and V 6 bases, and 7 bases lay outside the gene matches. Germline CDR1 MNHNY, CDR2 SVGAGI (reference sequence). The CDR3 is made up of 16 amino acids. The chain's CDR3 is CASSRPGQGGNYGYTF. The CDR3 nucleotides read TGTGCCAGCAGCCGCCCGGGACAGGGGGGTAACTATGGCTACACCTTC.

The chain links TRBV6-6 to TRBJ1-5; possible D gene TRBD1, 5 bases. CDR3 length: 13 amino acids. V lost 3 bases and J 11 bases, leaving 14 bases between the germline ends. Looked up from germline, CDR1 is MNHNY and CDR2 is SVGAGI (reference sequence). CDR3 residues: CASSYPGEGSQHF. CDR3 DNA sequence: TGTGCCAGCAGTTATCCGGGGGAAGGATCCCAGCATTTT.

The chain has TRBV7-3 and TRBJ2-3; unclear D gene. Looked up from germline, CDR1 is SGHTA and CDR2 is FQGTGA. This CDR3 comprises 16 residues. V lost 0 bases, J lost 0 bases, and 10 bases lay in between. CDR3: CASSLTGGKSTDTQYF. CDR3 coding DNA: TGTGCCAGCAGCTTAACCGGTGGAAAGAGCACAGATACGCAGTATTTT. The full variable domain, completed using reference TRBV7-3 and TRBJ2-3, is GAGVSQTPSNKVTEKGKYVELRCDPISGHTALYWYRQSLGQGPEFLIYFQGTGAADDSGLPNDRFFAVRPEGSVSTLKIQRTERGDSAVYLCASSLTGGKSTDTQYFGPGTRLTVL.

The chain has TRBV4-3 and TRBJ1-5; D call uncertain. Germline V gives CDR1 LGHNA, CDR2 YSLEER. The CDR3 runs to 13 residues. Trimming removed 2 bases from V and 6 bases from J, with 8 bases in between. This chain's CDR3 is CASSQSAGQPQHF. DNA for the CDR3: TGCGCCAGCAGCCAATCAGCCGGTCAGCCCCAGCATTTT.

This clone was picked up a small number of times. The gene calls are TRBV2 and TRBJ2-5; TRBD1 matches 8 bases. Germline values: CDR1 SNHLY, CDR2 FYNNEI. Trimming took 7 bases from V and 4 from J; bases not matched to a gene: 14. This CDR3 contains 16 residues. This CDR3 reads CASTGMGRGQGETQYF. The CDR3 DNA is TGTGCCAGCACTGGTATGGGCAGGGGGCAAGGAGAGACCCAGTACTTC.

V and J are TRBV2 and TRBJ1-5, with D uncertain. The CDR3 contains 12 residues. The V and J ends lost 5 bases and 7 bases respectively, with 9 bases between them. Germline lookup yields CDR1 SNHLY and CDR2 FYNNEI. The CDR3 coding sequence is TGTGCCAGCAGTAGCGAACGACAGCCCCAGCATTTT. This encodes CASSSERQPQHF.

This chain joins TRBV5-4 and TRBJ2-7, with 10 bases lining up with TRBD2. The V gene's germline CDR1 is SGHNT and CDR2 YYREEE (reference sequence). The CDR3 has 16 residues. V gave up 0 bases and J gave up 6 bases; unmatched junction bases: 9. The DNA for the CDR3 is TGTGCCAGCAGCTTGGGTGAGAAGCGGGAGGGCCCCGAGCAGTACTTC. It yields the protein CASSLGEKREGPEQYF.

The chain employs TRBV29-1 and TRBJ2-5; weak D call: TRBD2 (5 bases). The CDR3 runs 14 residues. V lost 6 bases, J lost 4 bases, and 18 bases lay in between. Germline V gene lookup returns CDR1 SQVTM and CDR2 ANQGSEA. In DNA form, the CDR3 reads TGCAGCGTCATCGCGGACTGGACGGGAGAGACCCAGTACTTC. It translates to CSVIADWTGETQYF.

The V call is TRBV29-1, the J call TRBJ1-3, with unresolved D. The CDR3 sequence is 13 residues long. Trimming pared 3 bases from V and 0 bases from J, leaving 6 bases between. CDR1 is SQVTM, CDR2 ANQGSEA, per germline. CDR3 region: CSVDTGSGNTIYF. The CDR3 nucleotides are TGCAGCGTTGACACGGGCTCTGGAAACACCATATATTTT.

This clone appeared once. The CDR3 spells CATGWGGALNYGYTF. The DNA of the CDR3 is TGTGCCACCGGGTGGGGAGGAGCACTAAACTATGGCTACACCTTC. This chain joins TRBV19 and TRBJ1-2; D remains unclear. This CDR3 is 15 amino acids long. Germline CDR1 LNHDA, CDR2 SQIVND (reference sequence). V was clipped by 10 bases and J by 2 bases, with 20 bases between them. Full variable domain (remainder filled in from reference TRBV19 and TRBJ1-2): DGGITQSPKYLFRKEGQNVTLSCEQNLNHDAMYWYRQDPGQGLRLIYYSQIVNDFQKGDIAEGYSVSREKKESFPLTVTSAQKNPTAFYLCATGWGGALNYGYTFGSGTRLTVV.

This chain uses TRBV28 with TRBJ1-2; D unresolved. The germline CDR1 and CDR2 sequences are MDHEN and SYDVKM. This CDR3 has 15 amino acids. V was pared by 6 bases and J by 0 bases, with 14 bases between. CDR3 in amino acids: CASRPYDGANYGYTF. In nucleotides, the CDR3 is TGTGCCAGCAGACCTTATGACGGAGCTAACTATGGCTACACCTTC.

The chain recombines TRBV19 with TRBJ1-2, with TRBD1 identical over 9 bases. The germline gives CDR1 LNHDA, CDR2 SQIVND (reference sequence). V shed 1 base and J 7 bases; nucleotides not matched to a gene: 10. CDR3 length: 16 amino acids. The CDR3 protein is CASSIVQGQGFFGYTF. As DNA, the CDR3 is TGTGCCAGTAGTATAGTTCAAGGACAGGGGTTCTTTGGCTACACCTTC.

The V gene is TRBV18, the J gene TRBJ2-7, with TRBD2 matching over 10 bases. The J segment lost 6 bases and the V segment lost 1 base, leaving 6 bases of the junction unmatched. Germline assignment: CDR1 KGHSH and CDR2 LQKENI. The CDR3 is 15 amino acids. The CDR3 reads CASSPQSGRAGEQYF. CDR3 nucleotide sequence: TGTGCCAGCTCACCACAAAGCGGGAGGGCAGGCGAGCAGTACTTC. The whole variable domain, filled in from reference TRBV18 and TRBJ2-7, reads NAGVMQNPRHLVRRRGQEARLRCSPMKGHSHVYWYRQLPEEGLKFMVYLQKENIIDESGMPKERFSAEFPKEGPSILRIQQVVRGDSAAYFCASSPQSGRAGEQYFGPGTRLTVT.

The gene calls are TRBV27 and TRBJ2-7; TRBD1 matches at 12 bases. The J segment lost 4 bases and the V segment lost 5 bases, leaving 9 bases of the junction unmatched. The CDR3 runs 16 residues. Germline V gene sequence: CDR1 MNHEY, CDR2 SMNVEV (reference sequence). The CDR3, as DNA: TGTGCCAGCAGTCGTCAGGGACAGGGGGCGCTTTACGAGCAGTACTTC. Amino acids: CASSRQGQGALYEQYF.

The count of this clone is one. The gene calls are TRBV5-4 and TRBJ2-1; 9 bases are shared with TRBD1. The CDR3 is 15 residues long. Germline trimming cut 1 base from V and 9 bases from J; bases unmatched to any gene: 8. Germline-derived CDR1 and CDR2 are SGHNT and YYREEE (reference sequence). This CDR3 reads CASSLPGTGPSEQFF. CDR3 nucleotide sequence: TGTGCCAGCAGCTTGCCGGGGACAGGGCCCAGTGAGCAGTTCTTC.

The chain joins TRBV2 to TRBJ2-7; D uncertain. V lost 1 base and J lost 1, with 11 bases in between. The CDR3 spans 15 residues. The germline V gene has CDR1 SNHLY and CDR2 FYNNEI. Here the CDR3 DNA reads TGTGCCAGCAGTGAAGAGGTCCTTGGGTCCTACGAGCAGTACTTC. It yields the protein CASSEEVLGSYEQYF.

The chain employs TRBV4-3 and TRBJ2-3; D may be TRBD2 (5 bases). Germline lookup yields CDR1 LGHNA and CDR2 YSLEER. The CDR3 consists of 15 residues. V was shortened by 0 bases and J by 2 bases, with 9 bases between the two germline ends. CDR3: CASSQERADTDTQYF. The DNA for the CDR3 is TGCGCCAGCAGCCAAGAAAGAGCGGACACAGATACGCAGTATTTT.

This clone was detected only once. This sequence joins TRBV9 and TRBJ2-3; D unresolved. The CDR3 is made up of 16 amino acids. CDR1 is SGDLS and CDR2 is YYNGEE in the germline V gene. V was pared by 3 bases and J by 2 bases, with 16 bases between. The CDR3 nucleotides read TGTGCCAGCAGCGGATTCGGTCCAATTTCCACAGATACGCAGTATTTT. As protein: CASSGFGPISTDTQYF. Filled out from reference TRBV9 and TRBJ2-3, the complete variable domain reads DSGVTQTPKHLITATGQRVTLRCSPRSGDLSVYWYQQSLDQGLQFLIQYYNGEERAKGNILERFSAQQFPDLHSELNLSSLELGDSALYFCASSGFGPISTDTQYFGPGTRLTVL.

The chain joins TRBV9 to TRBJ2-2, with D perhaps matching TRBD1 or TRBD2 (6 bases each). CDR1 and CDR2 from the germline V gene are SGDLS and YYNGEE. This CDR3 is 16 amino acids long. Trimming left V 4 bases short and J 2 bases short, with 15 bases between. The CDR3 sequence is CASSRGGSFNTGELFF. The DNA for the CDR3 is TGTGCCAGCAGCCGAGGGGGGAGTTTCAACACCGGGGAGCTGTTTTTT.